These 17 T cell receptor beta chains originate from one sample sequenced in a study of T cell responses to AZD1222 COVID-19 vaccine. Only in-frame clones appear in the TCRdb table, and some are missing; sequencing was by immunoSEQ multiplex PCR. In the table there are tens of thousands of clones, 70% to 90% of which are singletons. The specimen was peripheral blood, collected on day 0 of AZD1222 vaccination. These receptor sequences come from an adult in good health.

The V call is TRBV2, the J call TRBJ1-1, with no clear D. The CDR3 runs 14 residues. Per the germline V gene, CDR1 is SNHLY and CDR2 is FYNNEI. Trimming left V 2 bases short and J 5 bases short, with 12 bases between. This CDR3 reads CASSELRVGTEAFF. CDR3 coding DNA: TGTGCCAGCAGTGAACTGAGGGTGGGTACTGAAGCTTTCTTT.

The chain couples TRBV30 to TRBJ2-3, with unresolved D. Trimming pared 1 base from V and 0 bases from J, leaving 2 bases between. The CDR3 has 12 residues. Germline assignment: CDR1 GTSNPN and CDR2 SVGIG (reference sequence). The CDR3: CAWSASTDTQYF. In nucleotides, the CDR3 is TGTGCCTGGAGTGCTAGCACAGATACGCAGTATTTT. Complete variable domain (other parts from reference TRBV30 and TRBJ2-3): SQTIHQWPATLVQPVGSPLSLECTVEGTSNPNLYWYRQAAGRGLQLLFYSVGIGQISSEVPQNLSASRPQDRQFILSSKKLLLSDSGFYLCAWSASTDTQYFGPGTRLTVL.

The CDR3 DNA sequence: TGTGCCAGCAGTTCTCCACGTAGCAATCAGCCCCAGCATTTT. Its protein product is CASSSPRSNQPQHF. This chain connects TRBV6-5 to TRBJ1-5; D is ambiguous. Germline CDR1 MNHEY, CDR2 SVGAGI. The CDR3 contains 14 residues. V was trimmed by 4 bases and J by 0 bases, leaving 7 bases between them.

The rearrangement links TRBV7-2 to TRBJ1-1, with TRBD1 matching 7 bases. The germline gives CDR1 SGHTA, CDR2 FQGNSA. V shed 5 bases, J shed 1 base, and the junction held 4 bases outside the gene matches. CDR3 length: 14 amino acids. The CDR3: CASSLRDRNTEAFF. DNA of the CDR3: TGTGCCAGCAGCCTGAGGGACAGGAACACTGAAGCTTTCTTT.

The chain uses TRBV24-1 and TRBJ2-2; 7 bases align to TRBD1. The V gene's germline CDR1 is KGHDR and CDR2 SFDVKD. After removal of 6 bases from V and 3 bases from J, the junction contained 3 bases not matched to a gene. The CDR3 is 14 residues long. The CDR3 nucleotides read TGTGCCACCAGTCAAGGACAGGACACCGGGGAGCTGTTTTTT. It encodes CATSQGQDTGELFF.

The rearrangement joins TRBV5-1 to TRBJ2-1, with D perhaps TRBD1 (5 bases). CDR3 size: 13 residues. The ends were cut back, 0 bases at V and 5 bases at J, with 6 bases in the middle. CDR1 is SGHRS and CDR2 is YFSETQ in the germline V gene. The CDR3 nucleotides read TGCGCCAGCAGCTTGGAGGGGAACAATGAGCAGTTCTTC. Its translation: CASSLEGNNEQFF.

This chain joins TRBV10-1 and TRBJ2-2; D is perhaps TRBD2 (6 bases). Germline V lookup: CDR1 WNHNN, CDR2 SYGVQD (reference sequence). The CDR3 has 16 residues. V gave up 2 bases and J gave up 6 bases, with 16 bases separating them. The CDR3 here is CASSEAPGVAAGELFF. The CDR3 DNA sequence: TGCGCCAGCAGTGAGGCTCCGGGGGTGGCGGCCGGGGAGCTGTTTTTT.

This rearrangement joins TRBV3-1 (or the pseudogene TRBV3-2) to TRBJ1-6, with D unresolved. From germline, CDR1 is LGHDT and CDR2 YNNKEL (reference sequence). The CDR3 has 16 residues. V was clipped by 0 bases and J by 5 bases, with 11 bases between them. The CDR3 region has the DNA TGTGCCAGCAGCCAAGAACCCGGACGGGATAATTCACCCCTCCACTTT. Protein product: CASSQEPGRDNSPLHF.

The V and J genes are TRBV6-2 or TRBV6-3 and TRBJ2-3; 11 bases align to TRBD2. The CDR3 consists of 18 residues. With 5 bases clipped from V and 1 base from J, the junction kept 11 bases outside the gene matches. Germline CDR1 and CDR2: MNHEY and SVGEGT. CDR3 coding DNA: TGTGCCAGCAGTCCAACCATAGCGGGAGGGCCGGGCACAGATACGCAGTATTTT. This codes for CASSPTIAGGPGTDTQYF.

The chain combines TRBV3-1 (or the pseudogene TRBV3-2) with TRBJ2-2, with 9 nucleotides matching TRBD2. This CDR3 spans 17 amino acids. The J segment lost 3 bases and the V segment lost 1 base, leaving 6 bases of the junction unmatched. Germline V gene lookup returns CDR1 LGHDT and CDR2 YNNKEL (reference sequence). The chain's CDR3 is CASSQGALAGYTGELFF. The CDR3 DNA sequence: TGTGCCAGCAGCCAAGGGGCCCTAGCGGGATACACCGGGGAGCTGTTTTTT.

The genes are TRBV5-1 and TRBJ1-2; D perhaps matches TRBD1 (5 bases). Germline V gene data show CDR1 as SGHRS and CDR2 as YFSETQ. The CDR3 has 13 amino acids. Trimming took off 4 bases at V and 2 bases at J, with 9 bases between the two ends. The CDR3 DNA is TGCGCCAGCAGCCCACAGGTGAACTATGGCTACACCTTC. It codes for CASSPQVNYGYTF.

V gene TRBV19 combines with J gene TRBJ2-6; D not certain. Germline V CDR1 and CDR2: LNHDA, SQIVND (reference sequence). CDR3 length: 14 residues. With 7 bases removed from V and 0 bases from J, the gap between germline ends came to 7 bases. The CDR3 reads CASTWGSGANVLTF. The CDR3 bases are TGTGCCAGTACTTGGGGCTCTGGGGCCAACGTCCTGACTTTC.

The chain carries TRBV7-2 and TRBJ2-5; D is undetermined. The CDR3 runs to 16 residues. The V end lost 5 bases, the J end lost 1 base, and 17 bases lay between the germline ends. Germline CDR1 and CDR2: SGHTA and FQGNSA. CDR3 region: CASSPASVKGQETQYF. CDR3 DNA: TGTGCCAGCAGCCCGGCCAGCGTAAAGGGCCAAGAGACCCAGTACTTC.

The rearrangement joins TRBV5-6 to TRBJ1-2; D is possibly TRBD1 (5 bases). Trimming shortened V by 2 bases and J by 8 bases, and 25 bases separated the two germline ends. Germline lookup yields CDR1 SGHDT and CDR2 YYEEEE. The CDR3 totals 17 residues. The CDR3 loop reads CASSLYLGRGLPNGYTF. Written as DNA, the CDR3 is TGTGCCAGCAGCTTATACCTAGGACGGGGACTTCCTAACGGCTACACCTTC.

The chain carries TRBV7-9 and TRBJ2-2, with TRBD1 matching 9 bases. After removal of 5 bases from V and 3 bases from J, the junction contained 10 bases not matched to a gene. Germline V CDR1 and CDR2: SEHNR, FQNEAQ (reference sequence). The CDR3 sequence is 17 residues long. This CDR3 reads CASSRRPGQGHTGELFF. The CDR3 coding sequence is TGTGCCAGCAGCAGGAGACCGGGACAGGGTCACACCGGGGAGCTGTTTTTT.

This clone was observed a handful of times. The chain employs TRBV5-1 and TRBJ1-4, with D perhaps TRBD1 (5 bases). Germline CDR1 reads SGHRS; CDR2 reads YFSETQ. This CDR3 contains 14 residues. Trimming removed 5 bases at V and 5 bases at J, with 13 bases between. DNA for the CDR3: TGCGCCAGCAGTTCCGGGACGGGAAATGAAAAACTGTTTTTT. Translated, it gives CASSSGTGNEKLFF.

The chain has TRBV6-5 and TRBJ1-4; 7 nucleotides agree with TRBD1. This CDR3 contains 14 residues. J was trimmed by 7 bases and V by 6 bases; bases with no gene match: 8. CDR1 is MNHEY and CDR2 is SVGAGI in the germline V gene. DNA of the CDR3: TGTGCCAGCAGGTCAGGGGGGGAGGCTGAAAAACTGTTTTTT. Protein sequence: CASRSGGEAEKLFF.